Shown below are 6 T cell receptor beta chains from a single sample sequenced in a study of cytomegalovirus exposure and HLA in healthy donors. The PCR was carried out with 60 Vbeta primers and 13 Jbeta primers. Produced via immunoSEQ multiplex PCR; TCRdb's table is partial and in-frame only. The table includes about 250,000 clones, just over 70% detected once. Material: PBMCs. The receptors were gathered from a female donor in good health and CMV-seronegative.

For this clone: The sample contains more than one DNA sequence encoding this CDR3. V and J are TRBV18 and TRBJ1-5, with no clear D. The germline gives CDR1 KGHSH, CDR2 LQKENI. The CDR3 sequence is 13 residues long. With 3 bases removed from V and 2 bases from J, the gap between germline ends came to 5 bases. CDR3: CASSPGGNQPQHF. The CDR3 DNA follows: TGTGCCAGCTCACCCGGTGGCAATCAGCCCCAGCATTTT.

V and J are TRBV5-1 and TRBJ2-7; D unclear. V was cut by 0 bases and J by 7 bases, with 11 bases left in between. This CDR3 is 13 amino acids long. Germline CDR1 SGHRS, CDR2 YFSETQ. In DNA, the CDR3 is TGCGCCAGCAGCTTGGGACTGTCGCGGGAGCAGTACTTC. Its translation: CASSLGLSREQYF. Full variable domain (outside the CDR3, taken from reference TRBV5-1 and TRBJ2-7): KAGVTQTPRYLIKTRGQQVTLSCSPISGHRSVSWYQQTPGQGLQFLFEYFSETQRNKGNFPGRFSGRQFSNSRSEMNVSTLELGDSALYLCASSLGLSREQYFGPGTRLTVT.

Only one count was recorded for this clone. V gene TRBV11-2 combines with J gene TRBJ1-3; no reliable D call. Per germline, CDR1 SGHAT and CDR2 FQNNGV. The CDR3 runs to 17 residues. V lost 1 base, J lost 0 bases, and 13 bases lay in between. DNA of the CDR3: TGTGCCAGCAGCTTAGCTTTTGCGGTCCTCTCTGGAAACACCATATATTTT. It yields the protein CASSLAFAVLSGNTIYF.

DNA of the CDR3: TGTGCCAGCAGCCCTAGCGGGAGGGCCATGAGCGAGCAGTACTTC. Protein product: CASSPSGRAMSEQYF. This chain joins TRBV2 and TRBJ2-7, with TRBD2 identical over 12 bases. In germline, CDR1 is SNHLY, CDR2 FYNNEI. V shed 6 bases and J 6 bases; nucleotides not matched to a gene: 9. The CDR3 length is 15 residues.

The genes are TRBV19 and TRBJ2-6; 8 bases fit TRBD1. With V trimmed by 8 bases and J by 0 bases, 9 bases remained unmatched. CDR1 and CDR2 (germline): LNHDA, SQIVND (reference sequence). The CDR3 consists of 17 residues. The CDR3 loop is CASQTGALSSGANVLTF. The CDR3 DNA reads TGTGCCAGTCAGACAGGGGCTCTCAGCTCTGGGGCCAACGTCCTGACTTTC. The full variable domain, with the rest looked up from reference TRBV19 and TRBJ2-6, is DGGITQSPKYLFRKEGQNVTLSCEQNLNHDAMYWYRQDPGQGLRLIYYSQIVNDFQKGDIAEGYSVSREKKESFPLTVTSAQKNPTAFYLCASQTGALSSGANVLTFGAGSRLTVL.

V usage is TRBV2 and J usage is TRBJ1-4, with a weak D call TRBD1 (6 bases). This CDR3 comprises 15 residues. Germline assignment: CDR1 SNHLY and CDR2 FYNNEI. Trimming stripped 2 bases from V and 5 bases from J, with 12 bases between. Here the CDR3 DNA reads TGTGCCAGCAGTGAACGTGGGGGCCGCAATGAAAAACTGTTTTTT. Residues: CASSERGGRNEKLFF.